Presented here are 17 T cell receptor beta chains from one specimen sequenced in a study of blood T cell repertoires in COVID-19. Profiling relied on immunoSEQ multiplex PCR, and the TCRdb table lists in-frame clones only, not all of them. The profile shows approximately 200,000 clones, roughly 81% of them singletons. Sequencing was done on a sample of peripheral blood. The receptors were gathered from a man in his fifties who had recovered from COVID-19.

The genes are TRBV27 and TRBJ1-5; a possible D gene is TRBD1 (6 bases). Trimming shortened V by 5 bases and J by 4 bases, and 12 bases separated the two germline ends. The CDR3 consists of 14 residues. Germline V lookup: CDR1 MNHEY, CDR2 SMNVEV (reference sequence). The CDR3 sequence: CASSQTGWNQPQHF. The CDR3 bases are TGTGCCAGCAGTCAGACAGGCTGGAATCAGCCCCAGCATTTT.

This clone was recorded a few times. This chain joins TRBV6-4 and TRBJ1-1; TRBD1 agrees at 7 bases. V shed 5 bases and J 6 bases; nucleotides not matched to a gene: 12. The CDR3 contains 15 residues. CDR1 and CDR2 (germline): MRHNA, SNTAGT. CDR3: CASSPSTGYPAEAFF. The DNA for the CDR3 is TGTGCCAGCAGTCCTTCGACAGGGTATCCCGCTGAAGCTTTCTTT.

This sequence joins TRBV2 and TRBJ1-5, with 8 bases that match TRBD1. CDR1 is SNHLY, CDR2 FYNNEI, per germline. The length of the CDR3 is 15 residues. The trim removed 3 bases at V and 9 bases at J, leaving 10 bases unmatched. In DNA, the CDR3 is TGTGCCAGCAGTGATCAGGGGGCGAATTCTCTGCCCCAGCATTTT. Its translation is CASSDQGANSLPQHF.

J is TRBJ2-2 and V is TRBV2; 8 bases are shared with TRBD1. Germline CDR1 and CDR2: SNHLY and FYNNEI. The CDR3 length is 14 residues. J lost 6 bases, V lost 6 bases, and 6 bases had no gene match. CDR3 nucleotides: TGTGCCAGCAGGGACAGGGCGTATGCCGGGGAGCTGTTTTTT. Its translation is CASRDRAYAGELFF.

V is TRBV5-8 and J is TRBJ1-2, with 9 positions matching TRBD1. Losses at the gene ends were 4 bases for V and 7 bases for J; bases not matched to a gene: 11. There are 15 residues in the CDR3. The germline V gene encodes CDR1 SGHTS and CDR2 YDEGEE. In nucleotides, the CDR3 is TGTGCCAGCAGCAGGGGGGGACAGGGACGTGGTGGCTACACCTTC. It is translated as CASSRGGQGRGGYTF. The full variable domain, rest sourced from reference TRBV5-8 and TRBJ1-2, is EAGVTQSPTHLIKTRGQQATLRCSPISGHTSVYWYQQALGLGLQFLLWYDEGEERNRGNFPPRFSGRQFPNYSSELNVNALELEDSALYLCASSRGGQGRGGYTFGSGTRLTVV.

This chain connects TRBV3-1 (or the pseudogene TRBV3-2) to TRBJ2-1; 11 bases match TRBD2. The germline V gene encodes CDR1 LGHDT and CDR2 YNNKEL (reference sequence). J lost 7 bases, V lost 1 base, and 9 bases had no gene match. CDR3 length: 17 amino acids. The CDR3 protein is CASSQAPSGRRGNEQFF. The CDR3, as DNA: TGTGCCAGCAGCCAAGCCCCTAGCGGGAGGAGGGGAAATGAGCAGTTCTTC.

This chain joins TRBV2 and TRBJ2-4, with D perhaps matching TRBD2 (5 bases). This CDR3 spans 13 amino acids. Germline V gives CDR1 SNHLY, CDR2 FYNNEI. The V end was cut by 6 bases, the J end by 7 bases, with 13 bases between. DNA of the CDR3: TGTGCCAGCAGGACCCTTTTAGCGAACATTCAGTACTTC. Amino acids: CASRTLLANIQYF.

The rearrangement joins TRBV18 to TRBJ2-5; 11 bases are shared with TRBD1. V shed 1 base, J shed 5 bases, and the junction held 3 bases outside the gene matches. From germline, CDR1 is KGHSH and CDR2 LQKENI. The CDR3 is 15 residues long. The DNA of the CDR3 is TGTGCCAGCTCACCACTCGGGACAGGGGGGGAGACCCAGTACTTC. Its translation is CASSPLGTGGETQYF. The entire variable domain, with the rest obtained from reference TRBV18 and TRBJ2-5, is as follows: NAGVMQNPRHLVRRRGQEARLRCSPMKGHSHVYWYRQLPEEGLKFMVYLQKENIIDESGMPKERFSAEFPKEGPSILRIQQVVRGDSAAYFCASSPLGTGGETQYFGPGTRLLVL.

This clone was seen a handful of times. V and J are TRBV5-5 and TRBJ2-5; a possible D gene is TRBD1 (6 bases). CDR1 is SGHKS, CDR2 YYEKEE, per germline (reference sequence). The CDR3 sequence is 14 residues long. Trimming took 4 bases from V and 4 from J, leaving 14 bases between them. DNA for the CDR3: TGTGCCAGCAGCCCAGGGGAACTGGGAGAGACCCAGTACTTC. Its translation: CASSPGELGETQYF.

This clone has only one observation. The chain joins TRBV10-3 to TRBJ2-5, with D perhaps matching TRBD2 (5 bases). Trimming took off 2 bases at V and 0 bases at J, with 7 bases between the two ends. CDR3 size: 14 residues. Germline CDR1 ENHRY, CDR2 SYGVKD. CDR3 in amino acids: CAISEAGNQETQYF. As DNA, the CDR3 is TGTGCCATCAGTGAGGCCGGGAACCAAGAGACCCAGTACTTC.

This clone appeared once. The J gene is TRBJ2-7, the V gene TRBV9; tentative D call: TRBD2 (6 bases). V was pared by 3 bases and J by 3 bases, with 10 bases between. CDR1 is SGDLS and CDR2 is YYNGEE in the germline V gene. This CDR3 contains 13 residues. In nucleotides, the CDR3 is TGTGCCAGCAGCGGCGGGACTCGCTACGAGCAGTACTTC. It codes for CASSGGTRYEQYF.

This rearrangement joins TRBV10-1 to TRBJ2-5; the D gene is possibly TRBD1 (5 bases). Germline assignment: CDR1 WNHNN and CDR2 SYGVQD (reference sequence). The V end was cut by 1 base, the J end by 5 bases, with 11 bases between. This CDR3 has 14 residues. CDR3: CASSEWQGTETQYF. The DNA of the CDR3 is TGCGCCAGCAGTGAGTGGCAGGGAACGGAGACCCAGTACTTC.

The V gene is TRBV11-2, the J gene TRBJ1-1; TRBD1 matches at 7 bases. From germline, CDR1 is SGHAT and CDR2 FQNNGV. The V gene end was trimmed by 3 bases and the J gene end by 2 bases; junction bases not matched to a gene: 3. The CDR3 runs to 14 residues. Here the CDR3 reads CASSLGQRNTEAFF. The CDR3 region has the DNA TGTGCCAGCAGCTTGGGACAGAGAAACACTGAAGCTTTCTTT.

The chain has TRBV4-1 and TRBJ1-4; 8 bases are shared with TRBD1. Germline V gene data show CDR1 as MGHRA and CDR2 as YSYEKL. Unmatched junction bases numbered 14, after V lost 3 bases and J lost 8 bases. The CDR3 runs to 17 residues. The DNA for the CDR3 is TGCGCCAGCAGCCACCGCGGACAGGGCGGGATTGAGGAAAAACTGTTTTTT. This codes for CASSHRGQGGIEEKLFF.

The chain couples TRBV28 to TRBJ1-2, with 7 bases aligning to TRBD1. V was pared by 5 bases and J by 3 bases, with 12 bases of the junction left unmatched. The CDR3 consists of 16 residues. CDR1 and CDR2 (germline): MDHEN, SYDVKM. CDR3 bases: TGTGCCAGCAGTCTCGGACAGGTGGGGAATTACTATGGCTACACCTTC. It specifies CASSLGQVGNYYGYTF.

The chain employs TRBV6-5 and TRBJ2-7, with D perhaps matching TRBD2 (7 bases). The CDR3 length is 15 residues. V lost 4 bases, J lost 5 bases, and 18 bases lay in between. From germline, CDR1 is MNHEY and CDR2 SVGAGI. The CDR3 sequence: CASSLRRGPPNEQYF. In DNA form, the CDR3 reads TGTGCCAGCAGTTTACGGCGGGGGCCCCCCAACGAGCAGTACTTC.

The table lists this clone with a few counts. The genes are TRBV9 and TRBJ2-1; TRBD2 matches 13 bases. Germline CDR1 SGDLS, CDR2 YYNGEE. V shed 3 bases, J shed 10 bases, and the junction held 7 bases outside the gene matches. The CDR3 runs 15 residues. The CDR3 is CASSETSGRRGEQFF. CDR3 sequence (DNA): TGTGCCAGCAGCGAGACTAGCGGGAGGAGAGGGGAGCAGTTCTTC.